The TCR beta chain under discussion was sequenced for a study of T-cell reconstitution after alpha-beta-depleted transplantation in children. This CDR3 spans 14 amino acids. The germline V gene encodes CDR1 MNHEY and CDR2 SVGEGT. V lost 2 bases and J lost 0, with 5 bases in between. Preparation of the TCRbeta library was carried out with unique molecular identifiers. TCRdb called the PCR reads again in MiXCR, with one record for every CDR3 protein. The table lists some 140,000 distinct CDR3 sequences, roughly 9.7% of them singletons. Study-wide results and caveats: Surviving recipient T cells and thymic progenitors produced the high day-60 TCRbeta diversity seen in some patients. Among T cells one year after transplant, newly produced cells accounted for most counts and diversity. As was reported, about two months after transplant, alpha-beta T cells came from several hundred expanded graft clones.

There are many counts of this clonotype. Its cognate antigen is unknown. This rearrangement joins TRBV6-2 or TRBV6-3 to TRBJ2-1; D gene unclear. Sequenced material: PBMCs, mostly from graft donor cells, taken 180 days after TCRalphabeta/CD19-depleted stem cell transplant. This sequence was found in a girl under three years old who had a stem cell transplant for combined immunodeficiency, so the T cells may come from the graft donor. The chain's CDR3 is CASSYLRSYNEQFF. CDR3 DNA sequence: TGTGCCAGCAGTTACCTTCGCTCCTACAATGAGCAGTTCTTC.